Following are 15 T cell receptor beta chains from one sample sequenced in a study of T-cell memory formation after mild COVID-19. TCRdb independently ran MiXCR on the 5' RACE reads; one entry per CDR3 protein. Among 400,000 to 550,000 distinct CDR3 sequences listed, 20% to 30% were seen once. Input material: PBMCs or a T cell subset sorted from them (not recorded which). The source is an adult woman who had mild COVID-19 (a few samples of this study predate the infection). Cell type and time point are not known.

This clonotype was seen a single time. The chain combines TRBV5-1 with TRBJ1-1; D is uncertain. Germline loops: CDR1 SGHRS, CDR2 YFSETQ. V was cut by 5 bases and J by 6 bases, with 17 bases left in between. This CDR3 is 14 amino acids long. This CDR3 reads CASRFLTVGAEAFF. Written as DNA, the CDR3 is TGCGCCAGCAGATTCCTCACAGTGGGCGCTGAAGCTTTCTTT.

This clonotype was detected only a few times. The J gene is TRBJ2-1, the V gene TRBV6-5; TRBD2 aligns across 13 bases. CDR1 MNHEY and CDR2 SVGAGI come from the germline V gene. Trimming at V came to 5 bases and at J to 8 bases, leaving 9 bases not matched to a gene. This CDR3 has 16 amino acids. CDR3 region: CASSPELAGGIHEQFF. The CDR3 nucleotides read TGTGCCAGCAGTCCTGAACTAGCGGGAGGGATCCATGAGCAGTTCTTC.

This clonotype was counted between two and nine times. This rearrangement joins TRBV20-1 to TRBJ2-7; D possibly matches TRBD1 or TRBD2 (5 bases each). Trimming stripped 5 bases from V and 6 bases from J, with 20 bases between. This CDR3 contains 14 residues. The germline gives CDR1 DFQATT, CDR2 SNEGSKA (reference sequence). CDR3 sequence: CSAADSNGGSEQYF. The CDR3 DNA reads TGCAGTGCTGCCGACTCGAATGGGGGAAGCGAGCAGTACTTC.

There are a few counts of this clonotype. This chain connects TRBV29-1 to TRBJ2-1; the D gene is possibly TRBD1 (6 bases). Germline V CDR1 and CDR2: SQVTM, ANQGSEA. The germline V and J ends were trimmed by 3 bases and 4 bases, with 13 bases remaining between them. The CDR3 loop spans 14 amino acids. CDR3 coding DNA: TGCAGCGTTGATCTGTCAGGGGTTTACAATGAGCAGTTCTTC. It specifies CSVDLSGVYNEQFF.

The CDR3 nucleotides are TGTGCCAGCAGTACGAGTCGGATCCGCTCTCTTAACTATGGCTACACCTTC. It translates to CASSTSRIRSLNYGYTF. This rearrangement joins TRBV12-3 or TRBV12-4 to TRBJ1-2, with unresolved D. The CDR3 has 17 residues. The V end was cut by 5 bases, the J end by 1 base, with 20 bases between.

This rearrangement joins TRBV5-4 to TRBJ1-1; 9 bases agree with TRBD1. This CDR3 has 17 residues. Per germline, CDR1 SGHNT and CDR2 YYREEE (reference sequence). The V segment lost 3 bases and the J segment 3 bases; nucleotides outside the gene matches: 12. The CDR3 spells CASSSLGTGFKDTEAFF. The CDR3, as DNA: TGTGCCAGCAGCTCGCTCGGGACAGGGTTTAAGGACACTGAAGCTTTCTTT.

The V gene is TRBV24-1, the J gene TRBJ1-3; maybe TRBD1 (6 bases). CDR1 and CDR2 (germline): KGHDR, SFDVKD. The CDR3 spans 16 residues. V lost 1 base, J lost 2 bases, and 11 bases lay in between. The CDR3 is CATSDFGGLTGNTIYF. CDR3 nucleotides: TGTGCCACCAGTGATTTTGGGGGGCTCACTGGAAACACCATATATTTT.

The table lists this clonotype with a few counts. This chain joins TRBV20-1 and TRBJ2-1; 10 nucleotides match TRBD2. The CDR3 has 15 residues. From germline, CDR1 is DFQATT and CDR2 SNEGSKA (reference sequence). J gave up 3 bases and V 0 bases, and 2 bases lay outside the gene matches. The chain's CDR3 is CSARDQREGYNEQFF. For the CDR3, the DNA is TGCAGTGCTAGAGATCAGCGGGAGGGCTACAATGAGCAGTTCTTC.

This clonotype has just a few counts. This chain connects TRBV2 to TRBJ2-2, with D perhaps being TRBD1 or TRBD2 (6 bases each). The germline V gene encodes CDR1 SNHLY and CDR2 FYNNEI. The CDR3 has 16 residues. V was cut by 1 base and J by 4 bases, with 13 bases left in between. CDR3 protein: CASSEGRGRGTGELFF. The CDR3, as DNA: TGTGCCAGCAGTGAAGGCCGGGGGCGCGGCACCGGGGAGCTGTTTTTT.

The chain links TRBV2 to TRBJ1-3; no clear D. CDR1 is SNHLY, CDR2 FYNNEI, per germline. The germline V and J ends were trimmed by 6 bases and 0 bases, with 15 bases remaining between them. There are 16 residues in the CDR3. CDR3 in amino acids: CASSELPGLSGNTIYF. The CDR3 DNA reads as TGTGCCAGCAGCGAGCTCCCGGGTCTCTCTGGAAACACCATATATTTT.

This clonotype has only a few counts. The gene calls are TRBV10-3 and TRBJ2-3; D gene uncertain. Germline assignment: CDR1 ENHRY and CDR2 SYGVKD. CDR3 size: 15 residues. V was trimmed by 2 bases and J by 0 bases, leaving 9 bases between them. The CDR3 sequence: CAISETHSSTDTQYF. Here the CDR3 DNA reads TGTGCCATCAGTGAGACTCATTCTAGCACAGATACGCAGTATTTT.

The sample holds a few counts of this clonotype. The chain joins TRBV11-2 to TRBJ2-1, with 12 bases identical to TRBD2. The CDR3 covers 16 residues. The germline V gene encodes CDR1 SGHAT and CDR2 FQNNGV. Trimming cost V 3 bases and J 1 base; bases outside gene matches: 1. As DNA, the CDR3 is TGTGCCAGCAGCTTCCTAGCGGGAGGGTCCTACAATGAGCAGTTCTTC. Translating it yields CASSFLAGGSYNEQFF.

This chain uses TRBV15 with TRBJ2-7; a possible D gene is TRBD2 (7 bases). Per the germline V gene, CDR1 is LNHNV and CDR2 is YYDKDF (reference sequence). V shed 2 bases and J shed 6 bases, with 17 bases lying between them. The CDR3 length is 15 residues. CDR3 protein: CATSRSFRAGAEQYF. The DNA for the CDR3 is TGTGCCACCAGCAGATCATTCAGGGCGGGGGCCGAGCAGTACTTC. The entire variable domain, with the rest obtained from reference TRBV15 and TRBJ2-7, is as follows: DAMVIQNPRYQVTQFGKPVTLSCSQTLNHNVMYWYQQKSSQAPKLLFHYYDKDFNNEADTPDNFQSRRPNTSFCFLDIRSPGLGDTAMYLCATSRSFRAGAEQYFGPGTRLTVT.

This clonotype was seen a few times. The rearrangement uses TRBV6-5 and TRBJ2-1; D possibly corresponds to TRBD2 (6 bases). Germline-derived CDR1 and CDR2 are MNHEY and SVGAGI. The CDR3 sequence is 15 residues long. V gave up 7 bases and J gave up 1 base, with 14 bases separating them. The DNA for the CDR3 is TGTGCCAGCACATCTGCGGGGAGATCCTACAATGAGCAGTTCTTC. It specifies CASTSAGRSYNEQFF.

The gene calls are TRBV30 and TRBJ2-1; D is ambiguous. The germline gives CDR1 GTSNPN, CDR2 SVGIG (reference sequence). This CDR3 is built from 11 residues. V gave up 0 bases and J gave up 10 bases, with 7 bases separating them. The CDR3 nucleotides read TGTGCCTGGAGTGTAACCGGAGAGCAGTTCTTC. Protein: CAWSVTGEQFF.